This TCR beta chain was identified in a study of T cell responses to AZD1222 COVID-19 vaccine. General study points: Donors were largely white British and mainly female; clonal diversity was possibly underestimated. Seropositive AZD1222 recipients at baseline numbered only five or six. Of spike-specific TCRs, nearly half reportedly target regions left unmutated in variants.

V gave up 7 bases and J gave up 0 bases, with 9 bases separating them. This CDR3 is built from 13 residues. Germline values: CDR1 MNHEY, CDR2 SMNVEV (reference sequence). Here immunoSEQ multiplex PCR was the method, and the copy in TCRdb shows in-frame clones only, minus some. The repertoire has about 180,000 clones, about 87% of them found once; the top ten carry roughly 4.3%. This clone was picked up a small number of times. Its cognate antigen is unknown. Sample: peripheral blood, taken 28 days after the second dose of the MenACWY control vaccine. The TCR sequence derives from an adult who received the MenACWY meningococcal vaccine as a control. The chain uses TRBV27 and TRBJ1-1; D is unclear. CDR3 DNA sequence: TGTGCCAGCAACGACAATCTGAACACTGAAGCTTTCTTT. Its protein is CASNDNLNTEAFF.